This T cell receptor (beta chain) was recovered during a study of T cell repertoires in cytomegalovirus infection. Study-level information: Recently identified HLA-C-restricted CMV epitopes were among the peptides used. Indicated by public TCR beta signatures were CMV infection and matching HLA type.

TCRdb itself ran the reads through MiXCR, one entry per CDR3 protein. The sample contains more than 85,000 distinct CDR3 sequences, around 30% of which appear only once. This clonotype was found a few times. Its antigen is not identified. CDR1 is MGHDK and CDR2 is SYGVNS in the germline V gene. The CDR3 loop spans 14 amino acids. V lost 1 base and J 4 bases, leaving 10 bases between the germline ends. Sequencing was performed on CD8+ T cells from cultured PBMCs, taken from culture after CMV antigen stimulation. This chain connects TRBV25-1 to TRBJ1-2, with D perhaps TRBD1 (5 bases). The sequence derives from a human donor in good health (CMV status not recorded). Some clones in this sample may be carry-over from other donors' samples. Written as DNA, the CDR3 is TGTGCCAGCAGTGAATGGGGCGGTAGCTATGGCTACACCTTC. Translated, it gives CASSEWGGSYGYTF.